These 32 T cell receptor beta chains originate from one sample sequenced in a study of early T cells in non-severe SARS-CoV-2 infection. MiXCR, run by TCRdb on the 5' RACE reads, gives a single entry per CDR3 protein. The repertoire holds fewer than 100,000 distinct CDR3 sequences, with around a tenth as singletons. Source material: whole blood. Receptor source: an adult who was a healthcare worker with PCR-confirmed SARS-CoV-2 infection or an uninfected control (not recorded which).

This clonotype was seen more than once but under ten times. The gene calls are TRBV28 and TRBJ2-7; unclear D gene. This CDR3 is 16 amino acids long. Germline lookup yields CDR1 MDHEN and CDR2 SYDVKM. Trimming took off 8 bases at V and 0 bases at J, with 20 bases between the two ends. For the CDR3, the DNA is TGTGCCAGCTGTTCAAGCGCGGACGGATACTCCTACGAGCAGTACTTC. This translates into CASCSSADGYSYEQYF.

The rearrangement links TRBV20-1 to TRBJ2-4; a weak D match, TRBD2 (5 bases). Trimming took 0 bases from V and 0 from J, leaving 9 bases between them. This CDR3 contains 15 residues. The germline V gene encodes CDR1 DFQATT and CDR2 SNEGSKA (reference sequence). The CDR3 loop reads CSARDPAGAKNIQYF. In DNA, the CDR3 is TGCAGTGCTAGAGATCCCGCGGGAGCCAAAAACATTCAGTACTTC.

There are many counts of this clonotype. This chain links TRBV5-1 with TRBJ2-1; D is undetermined. Germline CDR1 SGHRS, CDR2 YFSETQ. CDR3 size: 13 residues. V lost 4 bases, J lost 9 bases, and 14 bases lay in between. CDR3 nucleotide sequence: TGCGCCAGCAGCCAGGTTCCCACAAGTGAGCAGTTCTTC. Its translation is CASSQVPTSEQFF.

The chain employs TRBV20-1 and TRBJ2-3, with 10 bases lining up with TRBD2. Losses at the gene ends were 3 bases for V and 5 bases for J; bases not matched to a gene: 8. Looked up from germline, CDR1 is DFQATT and CDR2 is SNEGSKA (reference sequence). This CDR3 has 15 residues. This CDR3 reads CSARGLAGVGDTQYF. The CDR3, as DNA: TGCAGTGCTAGGGGGCTAGCGGGAGTGGGAGATACGCAGTATTTT.

This clonotype was counted at least ten times. The genes are TRBV9 and TRBJ1-6; D call uncertain. Germline V gene lookup returns CDR1 SGDLS and CDR2 YYNGEE. Trimming took 3 bases from V and 10 from J, leaving 11 bases between them. This CDR3 is 13 amino acids long. The CDR3 protein is CASSEGRASPLHF. CDR3 nucleotides: TGTGCCAGCAGCGAAGGGAGGGCCTCACCCCTCCACTTT.

Ten or more counts support this clonotype. The CDR3 DNA reads as TGCAGTGCTAGAGGTGGGTCGGGGACTGTGAGCCGCGTCTACGAGCAGTACTTC. Translated: CSARGGSGTVSRVYEQYF. The chain uses TRBV20-1 and TRBJ2-7; D is possibly TRBD2 (6 bases). The ends were cut back, 1 base at V and 3 bases at J, with 25 bases in the middle. Germline V gene lookup returns CDR1 DFQATT and CDR2 SNEGSKA (reference sequence). The length of the CDR3 is 18 residues.

CDR3 DNA sequence: TGTGCCAGCAGCTTTCAGTTCCAAGAGACCCAGTACTTC. Protein: CASSFQFQETQYF. The gene calls are TRBV11-1 and TRBJ2-5, with D uncertain. Trimming took off 3 bases at V and 1 base at J, with 6 bases between the two ends. This CDR3 comprises 13 residues. From germline, CDR1 is SGHAT and CDR2 FQDESV (reference sequence). Full variable domain (remainder filled in from reference TRBV11-1 and TRBJ2-5): EAEVAQSPRYKITEKSQAVAFWCDPISGHATLYWYRQILGQGPELLVQFQDESVVDDSQLPKDRFSAERLKGVDSTLKIQPAELGDSAMYLCASSFQFQETQYFGPGTRLLVL.

This clonotype was recorded many times. The chain recombines TRBV20-1 with TRBJ1-6, with 7 positions matching TRBD1. The V and J ends lost 7 bases and 10 bases, in that order; junction bases with no gene match: 7. The CDR3 covers 12 residues. Germline lookup yields CDR1 DFQATT and CDR2 SNEGSKA (reference sequence). DNA for the CDR3: TGCAGTGTCCGACAGGGAAACTCACCCCTCCACTTT. Its translation is CSVRQGNSPLHF.

Details on this clonotype: The conserved phenylalanine or tryptophan is not found at the CDR3 terminus, so this likely reflects a read error. The gene calls are TRBV7-9 and TRBJ1-6, with D hard to call. Germline-derived CDR1 and CDR2 are SEHNR and FQNEAQ (reference sequence). Between the trimmed V and J ends, which lost 5 bases and 7 bases, there was a span of 3 bases. The CDR3 is made up of 11 amino acids. The CDR3 sequence: CASSANSPLHS. The CDR3 DNA reads TGTGCCAGCAGCGCAAATTCACCCCTCCACTCT.

This clonotype was observed many times. V usage is TRBV6-1 and J usage is TRBJ2-7; D unresolved. V was shortened by 4 bases and J by 2 bases, with 12 bases between the two germline ends. From germline, CDR1 is MNHNS and CDR2 SASEGT. The CDR3 is 14 residues long. The DNA of the CDR3 is TGTGCCAGCAGTGGCACGGGTACCACCTACGAGCAGTACTTC. Translation: CASSGTGTTYEQYF.

The J gene is TRBJ2-2, the V gene TRBV12-3 or TRBV12-4, with 9 bases lining up with TRBD2. The CDR3 has 13 residues. V shed 8 bases and J 5 bases; nucleotides not matched to a gene: 3. CDR3 amino acids: CASGGRGTGELFF. CDR3 bases: TGTGCCAGCGGCGGGAGGGGTACCGGGGAGCTGTTTTTT.

The table lists this clonotype with a few counts. This chain links TRBV27 with TRBJ1-6; possible D gene TRBD1, 6 bases. CDR1 MNHEY and CDR2 SMNVEV come from the germline V gene (reference sequence). This CDR3 has 12 residues. Deletions cut 10 bases from V and 8 bases from J, with 12 bases between. The CDR3 loop reads CATTSGDSPLHF. Written as DNA, the CDR3 is TGTGCCACGACTTCAGGGGATTCACCCCTCCACTTT.

V usage is TRBV6-6 and J usage is TRBJ2-1; no clear D gene. V lost 2 bases and J 5 bases, leaving 1 base between the germline ends. The CDR3 spans 11 residues. Germline CDR1 and CDR2: MNHNY and SVGAGI (reference sequence). CDR3 residues: CASSYHNEQFF. DNA for the CDR3: TGTGCCAGCAGTTACCACAATGAGCAGTTCTTC.

This clonotype was seen many times. The chain joins TRBV6-5 to TRBJ2-2; TRBD2 aligns across 8 bases. The CDR3 totals 15 residues. Germline CDR1 and CDR2: MNHEY and SVGAGI. Trimming took 5 bases from V and 3 from J; bases not matched to a gene: 5. The CDR3 loop is CASSETSADTGELFF. The DNA of the CDR3 is TGTGCCAGCAGTGAGACTAGCGCCGACACCGGGGAGCTGTTTTTT.

This clonotype was picked up many times. The chain carries TRBV6-5 and TRBJ2-1, with D uncertain. The CDR3 is 11 residues long. Deletions cut 7 bases from V and 9 bases from J, with 10 bases between. CDR1 and CDR2 (germline): MNHEY, SVGAGI. The DNA for the CDR3 is TGTGCCAGCACCAACGGCATTGAGCAGTTCTTC. Residues: CASTNGIEQFF.

The table lists this clonotype with many counts. The V and J genes are TRBV7-3 and TRBJ2-7; D is unresolved. This CDR3 comprises 9 residues. Between the trimmed V and J ends, which lost 9 bases and 4 bases, there was a span of 4 bases. Looked up from germline, CDR1 is SGHTA and CDR2 is FQGTGA. In DNA, the CDR3 is TGTGCCAGTCCTTACGAGCAGTACTTC. Its protein product is CASPYEQYF.

This clonotype was seen many times. This chain joins TRBV7-2 and TRBJ2-1; 12 positions agree with TRBD2. The CDR3 has 17 residues. The germline CDR1 and CDR2 sequences are SGHTA and FQGNSA. J was trimmed by 8 bases and V by 1 base; bases with no gene match: 9. Here the CDR3 reads CASSLVSRTSGMDEQFF. CDR3 bases: TGTGCCAGCAGCTTAGTTTCGCGGACTAGCGGGATGGATGAGCAGTTCTTC.

This clonotype was counted only a few times. This chain links TRBV27 with TRBJ1-1; tentative D call: TRBD1 (6 bases). The CDR3 covers 15 residues. V was cut by 6 bases and J by 0 bases, with 14 bases left in between. Germline CDR1 is MNHEY and CDR2 is SMNVEV (reference sequence). The CDR3 nucleotides read TGTGCCAGCAGGTCCGGGGGGCGACTGAACACTGAAGCTTTCTTT. This sequence encodes CASRSGGRLNTEAFF.

This clonotype was observed at least ten times. V usage is TRBV10-3 and J usage is TRBJ2-7; 13 bases line up with TRBD2. V gave up 4 bases and J gave up 1 base; unmatched junction bases: 7. This CDR3 region has 17 residues. CDR1 is ENHRY, CDR2 SYGVKD, per germline. CDR3 DNA: TGTGCCATCAGTGTAGGACTAGCGGGAGTCGGGTCCTACGAGCAGTACTTC. This gives the protein CAISVGLAGVGSYEQYF.

To note about this clonotype: This may be a read error: a much more frequent sequence differs by one nucleotide. This chain links TRBV2 with TRBJ2-5; D perhaps matches TRBD2 (5 bases). The germline CDR1 and CDR2 sequences are SNHLY and FYNNEI. V shed 6 bases and J shed 2 bases, with 10 bases lying between them. This CDR3 is built from 13 residues. The CDR3 reads CASRRTGQETQYF. CDR3 DNA sequence: TGTGCCAGCAGACGGACGGGACAAGAGACCCAGTACTTC. Looking up the rest from reference TRBV2 and TRBJ2-5 gives the full variable domain: EPEVTQTPSHQVTQMGQEVILRCVPISNHLYFYWYRQILGQKVEFLVSFYNNEISEKSEIFDDQFSVERPDGSNFTLKIRSTKLEDSAMYFCASRRTGQETQYFGPGTRLLVL.

This clonotype has a handful of counts. The rearrangement uses TRBV12-3 or TRBV12-4 and TRBJ1-1; 9 bases align to TRBD1. This CDR3 contains 14 residues. V shed 5 bases and J 3 bases; nucleotides not matched to a gene: 4. This CDR3 reads CASSIDRGDTEAFF. DNA of the CDR3: TGTGCCAGCAGTATTGACAGGGGGGACACTGAAGCTTTCTTT.

This clonotype was counted between two and nine times. The rearrangement links TRBV28 to TRBJ2-7, with unresolved D. Looked up from germline, CDR1 is MDHEN and CDR2 is SYDVKM. The ends were cut back, 4 bases at V and 2 bases at J, with 12 bases in the middle. There are 14 residues in the CDR3. CDR3 sequence: CASSSTPKTYEQYF. The DNA for the CDR3 is TGTGCCAGCAGTTCAACACCTAAAACCTACGAGCAGTACTTC.

The V and J genes are TRBV6-2 or TRBV6-3 and TRBJ2-7; D remains ambiguous. Trimming cost V 8 bases and J 5 bases, with 10 bases left between them. The CDR3 covers 11 residues. CDR1 and CDR2 (germline): MNHEY, SVGEGT. The CDR3, as DNA: TGTGCCAGCGGCCGGAATCACGAGCAGTACTTC. Encoded protein: CASGRNHEQYF.

In its sample, this clonotype was seen many times. V usage is TRBV15 and J usage is TRBJ2-7, with TRBD1 matching over 9 bases. CDR1 and CDR2 (germline): LNHNV, YYDKDF (reference sequence). The CDR3 contains 17 residues. V lost 2 bases and J lost 5; bases outside the gene matches: 13. The chain's CDR3 is CATSRKLGTGQLHEQYF. The CDR3, as DNA: TGTGCCACCAGCAGAAAGCTAGGGACAGGGCAGTTACACGAGCAGTACTTC. The variable domain in full, with the rest retrieved from reference TRBV15 and TRBJ2-7, is DAMVIQNPRYQVTQFGKPVTLSCSQTLNHNVMYWYQQKSSQAPKLLFHYYDKDFNNEADTPDNFQSRRPNTSFCFLDIRSPGLGDTAMYLCATSRKLGTGQLHEQYFGPGTRLTVT.

This clonotype was observed many times. The chain couples TRBV5-6 to TRBJ2-1, with TRBD2 as a possible D gene (6 bases). The CDR3 extends over 15 amino acids. Germline V gene sequence: CDR1 SGHDT, CDR2 YYEEEE. V dropped 5 bases and J dropped 1 base, with 13 bases sitting between them. DNA for the CDR3: TGTGCCAGCAGTCCCGGGAGTTGGTCCTACAATGAGCAGTTCTTC. It specifies CASSPGSWSYNEQFF.

This clonotype was recorded a few times. The chain links TRBV11-2 to TRBJ2-3, with a possible D match to TRBD1 (6 bases). V lost 4 bases to trimming and J lost 3 bases, with 29 bases between them. This CDR3 contains 20 residues. Germline V gene data show CDR1 as SGHAT and CDR2 as FQNNGV. The CDR3 sequence is CASSSYRDVGSPTATDTQYF. The CDR3 DNA sequence: TGTGCCAGCAGCTCGTACAGGGATGTAGGATCTCCGACGGCTACAGATACGCAGTATTTT.

The rearrangement joins TRBV5-1 to TRBJ2-1, with 8 bases aligning to TRBD2. The CDR3 sequence is 15 residues long. V shed 4 bases and J 0 bases; nucleotides not matched to a gene: 3. CDR1 is SGHRS and CDR2 is YFSETQ in the germline V gene. This CDR3 is CASSATSVSYNEQFF. The CDR3 nucleotides read TGCGCCAGCAGCGCGACTAGCGTCTCCTACAATGAGCAGTTCTTC. Together with reference TRBV5-1 and TRBJ2-1, the CDR3 gives the full variable domain: KAGVTQTPRYLIKTRGQQVTLSCSPISGHRSVSWYQQTPGQGLQFLFEYFSETQRNKGNFPGRFSGRQFSNSRSEMNVSTLELGDSALYLCASSATSVSYNEQFFGPGTRLTVL.

This chain links TRBV5-1 with TRBJ2-1; 7 positions match TRBD2. Per germline, CDR1 SGHRS and CDR2 YFSETQ. The CDR3 covers 16 residues. V trimming: 3 bases; J trimming: 6 bases; junction bases outside the gene matches: 12. CDR3 residues: CASSSSGTTTGNEQFF. CDR3 nucleotide sequence: TGCGCCAGCAGCTCTTCCGGGACTACTACCGGCAATGAGCAGTTCTTC.

CDR3 bases: TGCGCCAGCAGCCCTGGACAGTCTATCTCCTACGAGCAGTACTTC. This encodes CASSPGQSISYEQYF. This rearrangement joins TRBV5-1 to TRBJ2-7; perhaps TRBD1 as D (6 bases). With 4 bases removed from V and 0 bases from J, the gap between germline ends came to 14 bases. Germline V CDR1 and CDR2: SGHRS, YFSETQ. CDR3 size: 15 residues. The variable domain in full, with the rest retrieved from reference TRBV5-1 and TRBJ2-7, is KAGVTQTPRYLIKTRGQQVTLSCSPISGHRSVSWYQQTPGQGLQFLFEYFSETQRNKGNFPGRFSGRQFSNSRSEMNVSTLELGDSALYLCASSPGQSISYEQYFGPGTRLTVT.

This clonotype was picked up many times. This chain uses TRBV20-1 with TRBJ2-7; a possible D gene is TRBD2 (6 bases). Germline-derived CDR1 and CDR2 are DFQATT and SNEGSKA (reference sequence). Trimming stripped 5 bases from V and 0 bases from J, with 14 bases between. There are 14 residues in the CDR3. The CDR3 bases are TGCAGTGCTTGGGACTCCCACAGCTCCTACGAGCAGTACTTC. As protein: CSAWDSHSSYEQYF.

The chain combines TRBV7-8 with TRBJ2-1, with 8 bases aligning to TRBD2. The V segment lost 5 bases and the J segment 6 bases; nucleotides outside the gene matches: 6. The CDR3 contains 14 residues. CDR1 and CDR2 from the germline V gene are SGHVS and FQNEAQ. CDR3 loop: CASSLLLAVNEQFF. CDR3 bases: TGTGCCAGCAGCCTCCTACTAGCGGTCAATGAGCAGTTCTTC. The variable domain in full, with the rest retrieved from reference TRBV7-8 and TRBJ2-1, is GAGVSQSPRYKVAKRGQDVALRCDPISGHVSLFWYQQALGQGPEFLTYFQNEAQLDKSGLPSDRFFAERPEGSVSTLKIQRTQQEDSAVYLCASSLLLAVNEQFFGPGTRLTVL.

This clonotype appeared many times. The J gene is TRBJ2-7, the V gene TRBV7-6; D might be TRBD1 (5 bases). The germline V gene has CDR1 SGHVS and CDR2 FNYEAQ. Trimming took 5 bases from V and 4 from J, leaving 15 bases between them. The CDR3 has 14 residues. The CDR3 DNA follows: TGTGCCAGCAGCCCGACTGGACACGGGTACGAGCAGTACTTC. It yields the protein CASSPTGHGYEQYF. The whole variable domain, remainder taken from reference TRBV7-6 and TRBJ2-7, is GAGVSQSPRYKVTKRGQDVALRCDPISGHVSLYWYRQALGQGPEFLTYFNYEAQQDKSGLPNDRFSAERPEGSISTLTIQRTEQRDSAMYRCASSPTGHGYEQYFGPGTRLTVT.